The rows below give T cell receptor beta chains drawn from one sample of a study of regulatory T cells in long-lasting Graves disease. TCRdb redid the calling of the multiplex PCR reads with MiXCR, one entry per CDR3 protein. The repertoire includes about 310,000 distinct CDR3 sequences, roughly a fifth of them detected once, and approximately 53% sits in the top ten. This material consisted of peripheral blood mononuclear cells (PBMCs), taken when the disease was refractory, from a patient treated with antithyroid drugs. The receptors come from a female donor with Graves disease. CDR3s include the opening cysteine and the closing phenylalanine or tryptophan. A D gene is named only where the DNA matches it firmly. The size of a clone is reported for some rows only, either as once, few or many, or as a class for expanded clones.

V gene	CDR3 length	J gene	clone size	D gene	CDR3 protein	CDR3 DNA
TRBV6-5	18	TRBJ2-7	many	TRBD1	CASSYRDRFPISSYEQYF	TGTGCCAGCAGCTACCGGGACAGGTTTCCTATCAGCTCCTACGAGCAGTACTTC
TRBV7-2	14	TRBJ2-7	.	TRBD2	CASTEGLAINEQYF	TGTGCCAGCACCGAGGGACTAGCAATCAACGAGCAGTACTTC
TRBV10-3	15	TRBJ1-5	.	.	CAPDSRAYSNQPQHF	TGTGCCCCAGATAGCAGGGCTTATAGCAATCAGCCCCAGCATTTT
TRBV6-1	13	TRBJ1-2	many	.	CASKRAAVYGYTF	TGTGCCAGCAAGAGGGCCGCGGTCTATGGCTACACCTTC
TRBV29-1	14	TRBJ1-5	few	.	CSVSDSTSNQPQHF	TGCAGCGTTTCGGACAGTACCAGCAATCAGCCCCAGCATTTT
TRBV20-1	13	TRBJ1-1	.	.	CSARDTAGIEAFF	TGCAGTGCTAGAGATACGGCAGGGATTGAAGCTTTCTTT
TRBV12-3/TRBV12-4	14	TRBJ1-5	many	.	CASSFGGSNQPQHF	TGTGCCAGCAGTTTTGGGGGGAGCAATCAGCCCCAGCATTTT
TRBV6-5	16	TRBJ1-1	few	.	CASSSAGARRHTEAFF	TGTGCCAGCAGTTCAGCGGGGGCCCGACGGCACACTGAAGCTTTCTTT
TRBV20-1	14	TRBJ1-2	few	.	CSAGAGQGTYGYTF	TGCAGTGCTGGTGCGGGGCAGGGGACCTATGGCTACACCTTC
TRBV6-1	16	TRBJ2-1	.	TRBD2	CASRPLAGEIYNEQFF	TGTGCCAGCAGGCCCCTAGCGGGAGAAATCTACAATGAGCAGTTCTTC
TRBV12-3/TRBV12-4	14	TRBJ2-7	many	TRBD2	CASSLREDHYEQYF	TGTGCCAGCAGTTTACGGGAGGACCACTACGAGCAGTACTTC
TRBV9	15	TRBJ2-7	.	TRBD2	CASSPVAGRSYEQYF	TGTGCCAGCAGTCCCGTAGCGGGACGGTCCTATGAGCAGTACTTC
TRBV28	16	TRBJ1-1	few	TRBD1	CASSHIPTGYNTEAFF	TGTGCCAGCAGCCACATCCCGACAGGGTATAACACTGAAGCTTTCTTT
TRBV6-1	13	TRBJ1-5	few	.	CASSREWNQPQHF	TGTGCCAGCAGTCGTGAGTGGAATCAGCCCCAGCATTTT
TRBV2	13	TRBJ1-1	many	.	CASSGIENTEAFF	TGTGCCAGCAGTGGTATAGAGAACACTGAAGCTTTCTTT
TRBV28	14	TRBJ2-5	many	.	CASKGSGGWETQYF	TGTGCCAGCAAGGGGTCCGGGGGCTGGGAGACCCAGTACTTC
TRBV12-3/TRBV12-4	16	TRBJ2-7	.	TRBD1	CASSPIWDRSSYEQYF	TGTGCCAGCAGCCCAATATGGGACAGGAGCTCCTACGAGCAGTACTTC
TRBV28	12	TRBJ2-7	many	.	CASSEGPYEQYF	TGTGCCAGCAGTGAAGGGCCCTACGAGCAGTACTTC
TRBV10-3	12	TRBJ2-7	.	.	CAISESGVEQYF	TGTGCCATCAGTGAGTCAGGAGTCGAGCAGTACTTC
TRBV5-1	14	TRBJ1-1	.	TRBD1	CASSRDRPNTEAFF	TGCGCCAGCAGCCGGGACAGGCCTAACACTGAAGCTTTCTTT
TRBV7-2	15	TRBJ1-1	few	.	CASSSEPGLNTEAFF	TGTGCCAGCAGCTCGGAGCCAGGACTGAACACTGAAGCTTTCTTT
TRBV30	15	TRBJ1-6	.	TRBD1	CAWRPGTGDNSPLHF	TGTGCCTGGAGGCCCGGGACAGGGGATAATTCACCCCTCCACTTT
TRBV3-1	12	TRBJ2-7	many	.	CASSQDRTAQYF	TGTGCCAGCAGCCAAGATCGGACAGCCCAGTACTTC
TRBV6-2/TRBV6-3	20	TRBJ2-4	many	.	CASSSTYREIHSLAKNIQYF	TGTGCCAGCAGCTCCACCTACCGGGAAATCCACTCCTTAGCCAAAAACATTCAGTACTTC
TRBV2	16	TRBJ1-1	many	.	CASGGTSGPVNTEAFF	TGTGCCAGCGGTGGGACATCAGGACCCGTGAACACTGAAGCTTTCTTT
TRBV12-3/TRBV12-4	15	TRBJ1-4	.	.	CASSFSGVGNEKLFF	TGTGCCAGCAGTTTCTCGGGGGTTGGTAATGAAAAACTGTTTTTT
TRBV6-2/TRBV6-3	15	TRBJ1-5	.	.	CASSYGWSGNQPQHF	TGTGCCAGCAGTTACGGGTGGTCCGGCAATCAGCCCCAGCATTTT
TRBV29-1	14	TRBJ2-2	.	.	CSARLGSVTGELFF	TGCAGCGCCCGACTAGGATCGGTCACCGGGGAGCTGTTTTTT
TRBV18	14	TRBJ1-5	few	.	CASSLGVDPQPQHF	TGTGCCAGCTCACTGGGAGTCGATCCCCAGCCCCAGCATTTT
TRBV2	15	TRBJ2-7	many	.	CASSWTPGPSYEQYF	TGTGCCAGCAGTTGGACCCCAGGCCCCTCCTACGAGCAGTACTTC
TRBV7-6	15	TRBJ1-1	.	TRBD1	CASSPMTGLNTEAFF	TGTGCCAGCAGCCCAATGACAGGGTTGAACACTGAAGCTTTCTTT
TRBV6-9	20	TRBJ2-4	many	.	CASSSRLGDGYLRAKNIQYF	TGTGCCAGCAGTTCCCGACTCGGGGACGGGTATCTTCGAGCCAAAAACATTCAGTACTTC
TRBV20-1	13	TRBJ2-2	few	TRBD2	CSAPQTSEGELFF	TGCAGTGCCCCCCAGACTAGCGAGGGGGAGCTGTTTTTT
TRBV27	15	TRBJ2-1	.	.	CASSLGSSFYNEQFF	TGTGCCAGCAGTTTAGGCTCTTCATTTTACAATGAGCAGTTCTTC
TRBV29-1	13	TRBJ2-6	.	.	CSVRTWGANVLTF	TGCAGCGTGCGTACGTGGGGGGCCAACGTCCTGACTTTC
TRBV15	15	TRBJ1-1	.	.	CATSRDRDPYTEAFF	TGTGCCACCAGCAGAGATCGGGACCCATACACTGAAGCTTTCTTT
TRBV29-1	11	TRBJ2-2	few	.	CSVWKSGELFF	TGCAGCGTTTGGAAGTCGGGGGAGCTGTTTTTT
TRBV12-3/TRBV12-4	10	TRBJ2-3	.	.	CASSLSTQYF	TGTGCCAGCAGTCTCTCAACGCAGTATTTT
TRBV11-2	15	TRBJ2-2	.	.	CASSPVGPDTGELFF	TGTGCCAGCAGCCCGGTCGGGCCCGACACCGGGGAGCTGTTTTTT
TRBV28	14	TRBJ2-7	many	.	CASSPAVMSYEQYF	TGTGCCAGCAGTCCCGCTGTAATGTCCTACGAGCAGTACTTC
TRBV27	17	TRBJ2-7	many	TRBD2	CASSTRNGTSATYEQYF	TGTGCCAGCAGCACCAGAAACGGGACTAGCGCTACCTACGAGCAGTACTTC
TRBV12-3/TRBV12-4	14	TRBJ1-5	many	.	CASSRTDFNQPQHF	TGTGCCAGCAGTCGGACAGATTTCAATCAGCCCCAGCATTTT
TRBV9	13	TRBJ1-1	many	.	CASSPKSGTEAFF	TGTGCCAGCAGCCCCAAAAGCGGGACCGAAGCTTTCTTT
TRBV4-3	15	TRBJ1-2	few	TRBD1	CASSQDDGTGGGYTF	TGCGCCAGCAGCCAAGATGACGGGACAGGGGGTGGCTACACCTTC
TRBV7-2	14	TRBJ1-1	.	.	CASSSVGQNTEAFF	TGTGCCAGCAGCTCAGTCGGACAGAACACTGAAGCTTTCTTT